Below, 15 T cell receptor beta chains from the same sample are listed, as sequenced in a study of T cell responses to AZD1222 COVID-19 vaccine (dated by TCRdb to about 2021). The label giving this sample's time point can be read as: baseline before first vaccination. The library was prepared using the immunoSEQ multiplex PCR assay. The table comes from immuneACCESS by way of TCRdb, which keeps in-frame sequences with V and J called. Part of the clones is missing from these tables; in studies checked, under half for an unresolved V gene and the rest for unknown reasons. Here the sample has some 100,000 clones; 87% occur a single time. The ten largest clones represent approximately 16% of the sample. Here the sequenced sample was peripheral blood, taken on day 0 of AZD1222 vaccination. The source of these receptors is an adult in good health.

The chain recombines TRBV7-8 with TRBJ1-3; 7 positions agree with TRBD1. Germline loops: CDR1 SGHVS, CDR2 FQNEAQ. V shed 0 bases and J 4 bases; nucleotides not matched to a gene: 3. The CDR3 extends over 15 amino acids. The CDR3 is CASSLARGQGNTIYF. The CDR3, as DNA: TGTGCCAGCAGCTTAGCGAGGGGACAGGGAAACACCATATATTTT.

The rearrangement links TRBV6-1 to TRBJ1-5; D is unresolved. CDR3 length: 17 amino acids. V lost 4 bases and J lost 0, with 16 bases in between. Germline V gene sequence: CDR1 MNHNS, CDR2 SASEGT. DNA of the CDR3: TGTGCCAGCAGTGTAAACAGAGAGAGTTATAGCAATCAGCCCCAGCATTTT. Its translation is CASSVNRESYSNQPQHF.

The V and J genes are TRBV13 and TRBJ2-1; TRBD2 matches 12 bases. V lost 4 bases and J lost 8; bases outside the gene matches: 9. Germline V gene data show CDR1 as PRHDT and CDR2 as FYEKMQ (reference sequence). The CDR3 loop spans 16 amino acids. The CDR3 DNA sequence: TGTGCCAGCAGCTACAATAGACTAGCGGGAGTGGATGAGCAGTTCTTC. It yields the protein CASSYNRLAGVDEQFF.

V is TRBV27 and J is TRBJ2-2, with 8 positions matching TRBD1. The trim removed 7 bases at V and 4 bases at J, leaving 5 bases unmatched. The CDR3 length is 14 residues. Germline CDR1 reads MNHEY; CDR2 reads SMNVEV (reference sequence). CDR3 residues: CASIRTGRTGELFF. The CDR3 region has the DNA TGTGCCAGCATCCGGACAGGGCGCACCGGGGAGCTGTTTTTT.

V and J are TRBV4-1 and TRBJ2-1; D is possibly TRBD1 (6 bases). V lost 2 bases and J 4 bases, leaving 18 bases between the germline ends. CDR1 and CDR2 (germline): MGHRA, YSYEKL. CDR3 size: 17 residues. CDR3 coding DNA: TGCGCCAGCAGCCAAATATTGCAGGGGACGTGGTACAATGAGCAGTTCTTC. Translating gives CASSQILQGTWYNEQFF.

This chain joins TRBV29-1 and TRBJ1-1; D gene ambiguous. Between the trimmed V and J ends, which lost 7 bases and 1 base, there was a span of 13 bases. Germline V gives CDR1 SQVTM, CDR2 ANQGSEA. This CDR3 spans 13 amino acids. In DNA, the CDR3 is TGCAGCGCCAGTCCAAATCAGAACACTGAAGCTTTCTTT. Its translation: CSASPNQNTEAFF.

The chain combines TRBV19 with TRBJ1-5; 7 bases line up with TRBD1. Germline V gene sequence: CDR1 LNHDA, CDR2 SQIVND (reference sequence). The CDR3 sequence is 16 residues long. V shed 5 bases, J shed 4 bases, and the junction held 11 bases outside the gene matches. CDR3 loop: CASSPREGGWNQPQHF. The CDR3 DNA is TGTGCCAGTAGTCCCCGGGAAGGGGGCTGGAATCAGCCCCAGCATTTT.

The V and J genes are TRBV19 and TRBJ1-1; a weak D match, TRBD1 (5 bases). Germline values: CDR1 LNHDA, CDR2 SQIVND (reference sequence). The V end lost 3 bases, the J end lost 0 bases, and 14 bases lay between the germline ends. The CDR3 runs to 16 residues. CDR3 DNA sequence: TGTGCCAGTAGTATTGGGGGTATCGGTCTGAACACTGAAGCTTTCTTT. Translation: CASSIGGIGLNTEAFF.

The V gene is TRBV21-1, the J gene TRBJ1-2. TRBV21-1 is listed as a pseudogene. This CDR3 has 14 residues. CDR3 in amino acids: CASILTRGNYGYTF. DNA for the CDR3: TGTGCCAGCATCTTAACACGGGGAAACTATGGCTACACCTTC.

J is TRBJ1-2 and V is TRBV27, with 10 bases matching TRBD1. From germline, CDR1 is MNHEY and CDR2 SMNVEV (reference sequence). V lost 5 bases and J lost 6; bases outside the gene matches: 9. The CDR3 consists of 15 residues. CDR3 in DNA: TGTGCCAGCAGTGTGACAGGGGGCGCATTAGATGGCTACACCTTC. Protein: CASSVTGGALDGYTF.

This clone has only one observation. The chain is built from TRBV27 and TRBJ1-6, with D possibly being TRBD1 (6 bases). Trimming cost V 2 bases and J 9 bases, with 14 bases left between them. The CDR3 contains 15 residues. Germline V gene lookup returns CDR1 MNHEY and CDR2 SMNVEV (reference sequence). This CDR3 reads CASSLRGTLRSPLHF. CDR3 DNA sequence: TGTGCCAGCAGTTTACGTGGGACACTACGTTCACCCCTCCACTTT.

J is TRBJ2-7 and V is TRBV28; D is perhaps TRBD2 (6 bases). Between the trimmed V and J ends, which lost 9 bases and 0 bases, there was a span of 21 bases. The CDR3 loop spans 16 amino acids. Germline V gene lookup returns CDR1 MDHEN and CDR2 SYDVKM. The CDR3 here is CASSDSSSGNSYEQYF. The CDR3 DNA sequence: TGTGCCAGTAGCGACTCGAGTAGCGGAAACTCCTACGAGCAGTACTTC. The full variable domain, with the rest looked up from reference TRBV28 and TRBJ2-7, is DVKVTQSSRYLVKRTGEKVFLECVQDMDHENMFWYRQDPGLGLRLIYFSYDVKMKEKGDIPEGYSVSREKKERFSLILESASTNQTSMYLCASSDSSSGNSYEQYFGPGTRLTVT.

The chain links TRBV4-1 to TRBJ2-7; 12 bases map to TRBD2. This CDR3 has 16 amino acids. Germline V gene data show CDR1 as MGHRA and CDR2 as YSYEKL. Losses at the gene ends were 0 bases for V and 7 bases for J; bases not matched to a gene: 7. CDR3 sequence (DNA): TGCGCCAGCAGCCAAGATCGGGCTAGCGGGAGGGAAGAGCAGTACTTC. Its protein product is CASSQDRASGREEQYF.

V is TRBV7-2 and J is TRBJ2-1; 10 positions agree with TRBD2. The CDR3 has 16 residues. With V trimmed by 1 base and J by 3 bases, 3 bases remained unmatched. Germline-derived CDR1 and CDR2 are SGHTA and FQGNSA. The CDR3 region has the DNA TGTGCCAGCAGCTTAGTAGCGGGAGGCCTCTACAATGAGCAGTTCTTC. Amino acid sequence: CASSLVAGGLYNEQFF.

The chain carries TRBV7-9 and TRBJ2-7, with D possibly matching TRBD1 (6 bases). V lost 6 bases, J lost 0 bases, and 12 bases lay in between. This CDR3 comprises 14 residues. In germline, CDR1 is SEHNR, CDR2 FQNEAQ (reference sequence). The CDR3 sequence is CASSGQPNSYEQYF. CDR3 bases: TGTGCCAGCAGTGGACAGCCGAACTCCTACGAGCAGTACTTC.